These 14 T cell receptor beta chains were sequenced from one sample in a study of T cell changes during pregnancy in multiple sclerosis. This table comes from immunoSEQ multiplex PCR, and its TCRdb copy is limited to in-frame clones, with some not included. This sample carries over 100,000 clones, 80% to 95% of them seen once, and the ten largest clones take about 1.5%. The starting material was peripheral blood, obtained in the third trimester of pregnancy. These receptors were taken from a female donor with multiple sclerosis, enrolled in a pregnancy study.

J is TRBJ1-1 and V is TRBV5-5; D is unresolved. Germline CDR1 reads SGHKS; CDR2 reads YYEKEE (reference sequence). The length of the CDR3 is 13 residues. V dropped 6 bases and J dropped 4 bases, with 13 bases sitting between them. The CDR3 protein is CASTLGSFTEAFF. DNA for the CDR3: TGTGCCAGCACCCTGGGGAGTTTCACTGAAGCTTTCTTT.

The rearrangement links TRBV27 to TRBJ2-7, with TRBD2 matching over 8 bases. Germline-derived CDR1 and CDR2 are MNHEY and SMNVEV (reference sequence). The CDR3 is 15 residues long. Trimming at V came to 1 base and at J to 3 bases, leaving 5 bases not matched to a gene. The CDR3: CASSLFRGGDYEQYF. CDR3 DNA: TGTGCCAGCAGTTTATTCCGGGGGGGGGACTACGAGCAGTACTTC.

This chain links TRBV10-3 with TRBJ1-1; D remains ambiguous. Germline V gene sequence: CDR1 ENHRY, CDR2 SYGVKD. Trimming removed 4 bases from V and 3 bases from J, with 12 bases in between. The CDR3 spans 14 residues. CDR3 protein: CAISGSRGDTEAFF. In DNA form, the CDR3 reads TGTGCCATCAGTGGATCTCGGGGAGACACTGAAGCTTTCTTT.

This chain uses TRBV5-1 with TRBJ1-1; 9 bases align to TRBD1. In germline, CDR1 is SGHRS, CDR2 YFSETQ. This CDR3 spans 14 amino acids. With 6 bases clipped from V and 6 bases from J, the junction kept 9 bases outside the gene matches. The CDR3 coding sequence is TGCGCCAGCAAACAGGGGGCGCGGGCCGCTGAAGCTTTCTTT. Translated: CASKQGARAAEAFF.

The V gene is TRBV5-1, the J gene TRBJ2-1; 11 bases fit TRBD2. Germline V lookup: CDR1 SGHRS, CDR2 YFSETQ. The CDR3 consists of 15 residues. Trimming removed 3 bases from V and 7 bases from J; junction bases left unmatched: 6. The CDR3 DNA is TGCGCCAGCAGCTCACGACTAGCGGGAACAAATGAGCAGTTCTTC. Protein product: CASSSRLAGTNEQFF.

This chain uses TRBV15 with TRBJ2-7; the D gene is possibly TRBD2 (6 bases). This CDR3 comprises 14 residues. CDR1 is LNHNV, CDR2 YYDKDF, per germline (reference sequence). With 0 bases removed from V and 1 base from J, the gap between germline ends came to 7 bases. CDR3 nucleotides: TGTGCCACCAGCAGAGATGCGGGGTCCTACGAGCAGTACTTC. Translation gives CATSRDAGSYEQYF. Full variable domain (remainder filled in from reference TRBV15 and TRBJ2-7): DAMVIQNPRYQVTQFGKPVTLSCSQTLNHNVMYWYQQKSSQAPKLLFHYYDKDFNNEADTPDNFQSRRPNTSFCFLDIRSPGLGDTAMYLCATSRDAGSYEQYFGPGTRLTVT.

The rearrangement uses TRBV9 and TRBJ1-1; D ambiguous. The germline V and J ends were trimmed by 0 bases and 1 base, with 10 bases remaining between them. This CDR3 has 15 amino acids. Germline CDR1 and CDR2: SGDLS and YYNGEE. CDR3 protein: CASSVDPGRNTEAFF. The CDR3 DNA reads as TGTGCCAGCAGCGTAGATCCGGGAAGGAACACTGAAGCTTTCTTT.

This clone appeared once. The chain recombines TRBV10-3 with TRBJ1-2; 10 bases agree with TRBD1. Germline CDR1 is ENHRY and CDR2 is SYGVKD. This CDR3 has 16 residues. Trimming cost V 2 bases and J 3 bases; bases outside gene matches: 6. As DNA, the CDR3 is TGTGCCATCAGTGAGCTGGGGGACAGGGGCGACTATGGCTACACCTTC. Residues: CAISELGDRGDYGYTF.

J is TRBJ2-7 and V is TRBV5-1; D might be TRBD2 (6 bases). The germline V and J ends were trimmed by 3 bases and 0 bases, with 13 bases remaining between them. The CDR3 runs 15 residues. The germline V gene has CDR1 SGHRS and CDR2 YFSETQ. CDR3 amino acids: CASSSAGLRSYEQYF. In DNA form, the CDR3 reads TGCGCCAGCAGCTCCGCGGGACTTCGCTCCTACGAGCAGTACTTC.

J is TRBJ1-3 and V is TRBV2; D unclear. Trimming removed 7 bases from V and 0 bases from J, with 10 bases in between. This CDR3 has 14 residues. Germline V gene lookup returns CDR1 SNHLY and CDR2 FYNNEI. CDR3 amino acids: CASNRRSSGNTIYF. Here the CDR3 DNA reads TGTGCCAGCAACCGACGGAGCTCTGGAAACACCATATATTTT.

The chain carries TRBV6-1 and TRBJ2-7; possibly TRBD1 for D (5 bases). There are 13 residues in the CDR3. Germline-derived CDR1 and CDR2 are MNHNS and SASEGT. With 2 bases removed from V and 3 bases from J, the gap between germline ends came to 8 bases. The CDR3 is CASSEKTVYEQYF. The CDR3 nucleotides are TGTGCCAGCAGTGAAAAGACAGTCTACGAGCAGTACTTC.

The chain has TRBV5-1 and TRBJ1-2; D is unclear. The CDR3 sequence is 13 residues long. V lost 6 bases to trimming and J lost 7 bases, with 16 bases between them. Germline V gives CDR1 SGHRS, CDR2 YFSETQ. This CDR3 reads CASTDGRGSGYTF. For the CDR3, the DNA is TGCGCCAGCACCGATGGCCGAGGTAGTGGCTACACCTTC. The full variable domain, with the rest looked up from reference TRBV5-1 and TRBJ1-2, is KAGVTQTPRYLIKTRGQQVTLSCSPISGHRSVSWYQQTPGQGLQFLFEYFSETQRNKGNFPGRFSGRQFSNSRSEMNVSTLELGDSALYLCASTDGRGSGYTFGSGTRLTVV.

This clone showed up just once. The chain has TRBV7-2 and TRBJ2-5; 8 bases are shared with TRBD1. Germline V gives CDR1 SGHTA, CDR2 FQGNSA. The CDR3 has 13 amino acids. Trimming at V came to 3 bases and at J to 5 bases, leaving 2 bases not matched to a gene. CDR3 loop: CASSLTGEETQYF. CDR3 nucleotides: TGTGCCAGCAGCTTGACAGGGGAGGAGACCCAGTACTTC.

The gene calls are TRBV28 and TRBJ2-7, with D hard to call. Germline loops: CDR1 MDHEN, CDR2 SYDVKM. Trimming cost V 6 bases and J 0 bases, with 9 bases left between them. This CDR3 has 13 amino acids. CDR3 DNA: TGTGCCAGCAGGGAGTCCGGCTCCTACGAGCAGTACTTC. Its protein product is CASRESGSYEQYF.